This section outlines one TCR beta chain sequence together with its context. V shed 3 bases, J shed 6 bases, and the junction held 5 bases outside the gene matches. This CDR3 is 15 amino acids long. Germline V gene data show CDR1 as LGHNA and CDR2 as YNFKEQ. This sample is part of a study of control samples from healthy donors and cancer patients. Assay: immunoSEQ multiplex PCR; the TCRdb copy retains only in-frame clones and omits some. Of tens of thousands of clones in the sample, around 70% were seen once. V is TRBV4-2 and J is TRBJ1-6; 7 nucleotides line up with TRBD1. The sequenced material came from formalin-fixed, paraffin-embedded tissue. The clonotype was recovered from a male donor with melanoma. The CDR3: CASSQMDRSNSPLHF. In DNA, the CDR3 is TGTGCCAGCAGCCAGATGGACAGGAGTAATTCACCCCTCCACTTT.